This TCR beta chain is drawn from a study of T cell responses to AZD1222 COVID-19 vaccine. Study-level findings and limits: Spike-wide vaccine-associated CD4 TCRs dominated at 160-218 and 743-854. When two AZD1222 doses had been given, Spike-specific TCR breadth and depth rose. There were repertoire samples only from the period after the peak T cell response.

The repertoire was sequenced with immunoSEQ multiplex PCR; TCRdb's copy has only in-frame clones and lacks some. The sample consists of approximately 100,000 clones, more than 70% of them appearing once. This clone was counted once. Its antigen is not identified. CDR3 length: 14 amino acids. V gave up 5 bases and J gave up 2 bases, with 12 bases separating them. In germline, CDR1 is MDHEN, CDR2 SYDVKM. V usage is TRBV28 and J usage is TRBJ1-2, with a possible D match to TRBD1 (5 bases). The source of this sequence is an adult in good health. The sequencing used peripheral blood, collected on day 0 of AZD1222 vaccination. CDR3 loop: CASSLGTDNYGYTF. In DNA, the CDR3 is TGTGCCAGCAGTCTCGGGACTGACAACTATGGCTACACCTTC.